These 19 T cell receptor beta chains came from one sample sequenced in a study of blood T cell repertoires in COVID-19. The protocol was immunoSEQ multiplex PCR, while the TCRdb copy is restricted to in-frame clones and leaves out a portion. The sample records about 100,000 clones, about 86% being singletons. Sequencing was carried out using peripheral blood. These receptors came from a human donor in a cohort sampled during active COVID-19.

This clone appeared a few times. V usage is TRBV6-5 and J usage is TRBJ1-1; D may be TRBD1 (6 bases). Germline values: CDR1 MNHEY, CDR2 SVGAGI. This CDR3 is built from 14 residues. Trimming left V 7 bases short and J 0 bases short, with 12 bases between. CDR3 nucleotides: TGTGCCAGCACCCCGGGACAACTGAACACTGAAGCTTTCTTT. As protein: CASTPGQLNTEAFF.

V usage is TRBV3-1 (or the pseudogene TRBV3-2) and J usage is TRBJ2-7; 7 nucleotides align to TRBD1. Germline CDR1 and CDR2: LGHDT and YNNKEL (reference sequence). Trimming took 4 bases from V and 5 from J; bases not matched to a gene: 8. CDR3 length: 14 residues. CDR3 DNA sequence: TGTGCCAGCAGCCCCCGGGACAGACTACACGAGCAGTACTTC. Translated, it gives CASSPRDRLHEQYF.

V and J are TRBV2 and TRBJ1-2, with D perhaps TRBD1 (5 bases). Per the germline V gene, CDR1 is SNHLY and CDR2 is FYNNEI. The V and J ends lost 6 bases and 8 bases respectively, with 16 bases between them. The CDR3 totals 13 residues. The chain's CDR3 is CASRFKQGFGYTF. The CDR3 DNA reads TGTGCCAGCAGGTTTAAGCAGGGATTCGGCTACACCTTC.

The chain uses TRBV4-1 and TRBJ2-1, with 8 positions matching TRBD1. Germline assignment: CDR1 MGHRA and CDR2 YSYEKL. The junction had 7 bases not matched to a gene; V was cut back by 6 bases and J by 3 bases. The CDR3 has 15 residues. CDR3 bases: TGCGCCAGCAGACGGACAGGGTCAGGCTACAATGAGCAGTTCTTC. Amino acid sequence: CASRRTGSGYNEQFF.

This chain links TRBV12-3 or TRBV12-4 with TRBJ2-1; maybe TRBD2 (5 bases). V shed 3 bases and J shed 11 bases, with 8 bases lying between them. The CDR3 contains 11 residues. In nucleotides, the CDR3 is TGTGCCAGCAGTTTCTCTAGCCAGCAGTTCTTC. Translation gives CASSFSSQQFF.

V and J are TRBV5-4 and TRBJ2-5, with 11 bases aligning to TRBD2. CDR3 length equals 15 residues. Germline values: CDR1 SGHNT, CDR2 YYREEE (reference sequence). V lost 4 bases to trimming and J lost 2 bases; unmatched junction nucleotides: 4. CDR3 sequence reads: CASSLRLAGQETQYF. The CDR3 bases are TGTGCCAGCAGCCTACGACTAGCGGGGCAAGAGACCCAGTACTTC. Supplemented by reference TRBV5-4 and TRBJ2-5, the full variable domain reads ETGVTQSPTHLIKTRGQQVTLRCSSQSGHNTVSWYQQALGQGPQFIFQYYREEENGRGNFPPRFSGLQFPNYSSELNVNALELDDSALYLCASSLRLAGQETQYFGPGTRLLVL.

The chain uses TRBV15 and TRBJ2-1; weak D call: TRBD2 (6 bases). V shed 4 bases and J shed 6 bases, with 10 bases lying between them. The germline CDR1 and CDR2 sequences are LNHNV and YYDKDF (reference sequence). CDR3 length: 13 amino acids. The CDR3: CATSKKLANEQFF. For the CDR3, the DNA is TGTGCCACCAGCAAGAAACTAGCCAATGAGCAGTTCTTC.

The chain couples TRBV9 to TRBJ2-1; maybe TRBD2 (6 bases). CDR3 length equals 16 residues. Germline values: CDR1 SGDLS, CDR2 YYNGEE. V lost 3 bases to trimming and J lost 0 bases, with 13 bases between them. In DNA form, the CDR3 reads TGTGCCAGCAGCGACCCTAGCGACAGCTCCTACAATGAGCAGTTCTTC. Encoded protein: CASSDPSDSSYNEQFF.

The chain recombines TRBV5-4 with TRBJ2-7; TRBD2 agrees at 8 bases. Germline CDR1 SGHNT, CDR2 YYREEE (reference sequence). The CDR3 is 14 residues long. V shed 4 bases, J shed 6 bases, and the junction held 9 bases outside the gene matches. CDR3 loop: CASSEPGLGSEQYF. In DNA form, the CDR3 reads TGTGCCAGCAGCGAACCGGGACTAGGGTCCGAGCAGTACTTC.

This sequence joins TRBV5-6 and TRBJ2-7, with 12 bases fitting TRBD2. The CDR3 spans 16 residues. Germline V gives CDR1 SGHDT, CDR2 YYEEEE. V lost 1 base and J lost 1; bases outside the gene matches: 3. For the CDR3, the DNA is TGTGCCAGCAGCTTGTTACTAGCGGGAGGTTCCTACGAGCAGTACTTC. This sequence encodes CASSLLLAGGSYEQYF.

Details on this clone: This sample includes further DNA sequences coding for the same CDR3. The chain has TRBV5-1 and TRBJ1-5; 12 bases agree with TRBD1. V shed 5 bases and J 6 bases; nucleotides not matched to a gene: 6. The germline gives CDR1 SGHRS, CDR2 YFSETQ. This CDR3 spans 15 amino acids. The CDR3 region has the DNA TGCGCCAGCAGTACCGGGACAGGGGGCGGTCAGCCCCAGCATTTT. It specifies CASSTGTGGGQPQHF.

The DNA of the CDR3 is TGCGCCAGCAGCTTTGTGGCTAGCGGGACAGGAGGAGATACGCAGTATTTT. Translating gives CASSFVASGTGGDTQYF. V is TRBV5-1 and J is TRBJ2-3, with D tentatively TRBD2 (9 bases). V was pared by 2 bases and J by 5 bases, with 21 bases between. CDR3 length: 17 residues. Germline V CDR1 and CDR2: SGHRS, YFSETQ.

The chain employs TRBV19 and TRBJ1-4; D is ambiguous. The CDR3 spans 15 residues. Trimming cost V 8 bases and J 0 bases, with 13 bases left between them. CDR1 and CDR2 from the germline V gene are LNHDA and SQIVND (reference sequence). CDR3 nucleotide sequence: TGTGCCAGTTGCGTGGAGCCTGCAACTAATGAAAAACTGTTTTTT. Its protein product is CASCVEPATNEKLFF. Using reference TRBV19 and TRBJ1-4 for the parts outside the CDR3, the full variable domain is DGGITQSPKYLFRKEGQNVTLSCEQNLNHDAMYWYRQDPGQGLRLIYYSQIVNDFQKGDIAEGYSVSREKKESFPLTVTSAQKNPTAFYLCASCVEPATNEKLFFGSGTQLSVL.

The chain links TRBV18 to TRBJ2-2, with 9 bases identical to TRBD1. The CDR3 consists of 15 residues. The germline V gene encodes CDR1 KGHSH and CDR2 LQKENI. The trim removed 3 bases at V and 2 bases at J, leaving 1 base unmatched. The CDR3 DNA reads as TGTGCCAGCTCACCGGGACAGGGAAACACCGGGGAGCTGTTTTTT. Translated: CASSPGQGNTGELFF.

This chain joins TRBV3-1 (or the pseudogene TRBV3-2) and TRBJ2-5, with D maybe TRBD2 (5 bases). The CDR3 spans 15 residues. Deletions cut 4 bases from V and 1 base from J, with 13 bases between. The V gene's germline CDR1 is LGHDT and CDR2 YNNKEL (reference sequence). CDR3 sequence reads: CASSPFRDLQETQYF. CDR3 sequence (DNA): TGTGCCAGCAGCCCCTTCCGGGATCTCCAAGAGACCCAGTACTTC.

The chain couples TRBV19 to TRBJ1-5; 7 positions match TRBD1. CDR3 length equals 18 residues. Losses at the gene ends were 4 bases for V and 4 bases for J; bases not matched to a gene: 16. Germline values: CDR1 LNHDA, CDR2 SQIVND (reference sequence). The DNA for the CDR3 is TGTGCCAGTAGTAAGAGAGGTAGCCGGACAGGCGCAAATCAGCCCCAGCATTTT. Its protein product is CASSKRGSRTGANQPQHF.

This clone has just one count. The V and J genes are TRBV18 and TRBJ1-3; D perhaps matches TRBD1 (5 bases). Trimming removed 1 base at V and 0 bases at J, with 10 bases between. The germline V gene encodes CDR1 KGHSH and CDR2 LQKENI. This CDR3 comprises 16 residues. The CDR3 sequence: CASSPQGLSSGNTIYF. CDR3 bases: TGTGCCAGCTCACCACAGGGGCTTAGCTCTGGAAACACCATATATTTT.

CDR3 sequence (DNA): TGTGCCACCAGCAGAACGGGACAGGGGTTGAATGAGCAGTTCTTC. The encoded protein is CATSRTGQGLNEQFF. This chain uses TRBV15 with TRBJ2-1; 10 bases agree with TRBD1. V shed 2 bases, J shed 7 bases, and the junction held 5 bases outside the gene matches. This CDR3 region has 15 residues. Germline values: CDR1 LNHNV, CDR2 YYDKDF (reference sequence).

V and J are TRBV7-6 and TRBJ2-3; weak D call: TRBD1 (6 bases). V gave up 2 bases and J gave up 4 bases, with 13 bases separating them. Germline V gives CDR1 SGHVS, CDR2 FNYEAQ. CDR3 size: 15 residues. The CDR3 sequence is CASSLNQPGADTQYF. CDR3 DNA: TGTGCCAGCAGCTTAAACCAACCAGGGGCAGATACGCAGTATTTT.